This T cell receptor (beta chain) derives from a study of CD8 T cells in ankylosing spondylitis. Overall study results and limits: Within ankylosing spondylitis blood, a TCR beta motif made up of eight highly homologous variants appeared to be characteristic. Those disease-linked clones were CD8+; they were also relatively rare in peripheral blood. Earlier authors reported some of these motif variants in reactive arthritis synovial fluid and blood. The study looked at matched synovial fluid samples from ankylosing spondylitis patients. Disease-linked clones were reported to be significantly enriched there.

By quantitative 5'-RACE with molecular barcodes, the TCR beta libraries were made. One entry per CDR3 protein, called by TCRdb with MiXCR from the 5' RACE reads. The repertoire holds 200,000 to 250,000 distinct CDR3 sequences, more than 5.5% seen once, with 11% to 15% in the top ten. This clonotype has at least ten counts. Antigen specificity is unknown. V was cut by 7 bases and J by 2 bases, with 9 bases left in between. The CDR3 has 13 amino acids. From germline, CDR1 is MDHEN and CDR2 SYDVKM. The origin of this receptor is a male donor with ankylosing spondylitis. Sequencing was performed on blood, either unsorted or a sorted T cell fraction (not recorded which). The J gene is TRBJ2-4, the V gene TRBV28; the D gene is possibly TRBD2 (6 bases). In nucleotides, the CDR3 is TGTGCCAGCATGCGGGAAACCAAAAACATTCAGTACTTC. The encoded protein is CASMRETKNIQYF. The complete variable domain, with remaining parts taken from reference TRBV28 and TRBJ2-4, reads DVKVTQSSRYLVKRTGEKVFLECVQDMDHENMFWYRQDPGLGLRLIYFSYDVKMKEKGDIPEGYSVSREKKERFSLILESASTNQTSMYLCASMRETKNIQYFGAGTRLSVL.